The rows below give T cell receptor beta chains drawn from one sample of a study of control samples from healthy donors and cancer patients. Sequenced by immunoSEQ multiplex PCR; TCRdb stores in-frame clones only, minus some. The repertoire has some 130,000 clones, roughly nine tenths of them found once; the top ten carry approximately 8.6%. Sequencing was performed on blood. The receptors stem from a woman in her twenties or thirties in good health. CDR3s include the opening cysteine and the closing phenylalanine or tryptophan. The order of the fields is D gene, V gene, J gene, clone size, CDR3 DNA, CDR3 protein. The D gene is left open where the match is weak. Size is omitted from some rows. Given values are once, few, many or a class for expanded clones.

>TRBD2|TRBV30|TRBJ2-7|.
TGTGCCTGGGCGGGGGGGTCCTACGAGCAGTACTTC
CAWAGGSYEQYF
>.|TRBV19|TRBJ1-6|.
TGTGCCAGTAGTCACGTAAATTCACCCCTCCACTTT
CASSHVNSPLHF
>.|TRBV5-6|TRBJ2-7|.
TGTGCCAGCAGCTTGATCCGGGCCTACGAGCAGTACTTC
CASSLIRAYEQYF
>TRBD1|TRBV6-1|TRBJ1-4|once
TGTGCCAGCAGTGTTAACCCAACCTGGACAGGAGGGCGCGAAAAACTGTTTTTT
CASSVNPTWTGGREKLFF
>.|TRBV5-4|TRBJ1-6|few
TGTGCCAGCAGGAAGTCAGGCAGCTCCTATAATTCACCCCTCCACTTT
CASRKSGSSYNSPLHF
>.|TRBV2|TRBJ2-1|.
TGTGCCAGCAGTGTGGTCGCCTCCTACAATGAGCAGTTCTTC
CASSVVASYNEQFF
>.|TRBV24-1|TRBJ2-2|.
TGTGCCACCAAATTCGCCGGGGAGCTGTTTTTT
CATKFAGELFF
>TRBD2|TRBV18|TRBJ2-7|.
TGTGCCAGCTCACCGGGACTAGCGGGATACGAGCAGTACTTC
CASSPGLAGYEQYF
>.|TRBV21-1|TRBJ1-5|.
TGTGCCAGCAGCAATCGGCACGACCATCAGCCCCAGCATTTT
CASSNRHDHQPQHF
>TRBD1|TRBV29-1|TRBJ1-2|.
TGCAGCGTTGTAGTTCAGGGGGCGGGTGGCTACACCTTC
CSVVVQGAGGYTF
>.|TRBV11-2|TRBJ2-1|.
TGTGCCAGCAGCTTAGTGTGGCAGGGGATGAATGAGCAGTTCTTC
CASSLVWQGMNEQFF
>TRBD2|TRBV20-1|TRBJ2-7|.
TGCAGTGCTAGTACAATGGTAGCGGGAGCCTACGAGCAGTACTTC
CSASTMVAGAYEQYF
>.|TRBV18|TRBJ1-1|once
TGTGCCAGCTCACTTGGACAGAGACGGAGCTCGAACACTGAAGCTTTCTTT
CASSLGQRRSSNTEAFF
>TRBD2|TRBV18|TRBJ2-5|.
TGTGCCAGCTCACCAGTTTTCGCGGGAGTACAGGAGACCCAGTACTTC
CASSPVFAGVQETQYF
>.|TRBV3-1/TRBV3-2|TRBJ2-7|.
TGTGCCAGCAGCCATGAAGCGGGAGTAAGGGGGCGCGAGCAGTACTTC
CASSHEAGVRGREQYF
>TRBD2|TRBV6-5|TRBJ2-7|.
TGTGCCAGCCAAGGGTCACTAGCGGGAGTCTACGAGCAGTACTTC
CASQGSLAGVYEQYF
>.|TRBV18|TRBJ1-5|.
TGTGCCAGCTCACCAGTGCAGGCCTATCAGCCCCAGCATTTT
CASSPVQAYQPQHF
>.|TRBV15|TRBJ1-1|.
TGTGCCACCAGCAGAGATCTAGGGTCGAACACTGAAGCTTTCTTT
CATSRDLGSNTEAFF
>TRBD1|TRBV19|TRBJ1-5|.
TGTGCCAGTAGCCCGTGGACAGGGGGGATCCTTAGCAATCAGCCCCAGCATTTT
CASSPWTGGILSNQPQHF
>.|TRBV11-2|TRBJ2-7|.
TGTGCCAGCAGCTTAGGGCCTCTGAGCTCCTACGAGCAGTACTTC
CASSLGPLSSYEQYF
>TRBD2|TRBV10-3|TRBJ2-1|once
TGTGCCATCAGTGACCCGACTAGCTGGCAGGGCTGGGAGCAGTTCTTC
CAISDPTSWQGWEQFF
>TRBD1|TRBV5-1|TRBJ1-2|.
TGCGCCAGCAGCTTGAGGGGGCTTCCTGAAGGCTACACCTTC
CASSLRGLPEGYTF
>TRBD1|TRBV4-2|TRBJ1-4|.
TGTGCCAGCAGCCAGCAGACAGGGTCGAATGAAAAACTGTTTTTT
CASSQQTGSNEKLFF
>.|TRBV2|TRBJ1-2|.
TGTGCCAGCAGTGAAGAGGCGGGGGGACCCTATGGCTACACCTTC
CASSEEAGGPYGYTF
>TRBD2|TRBV7-2|TRBJ2-5|.
TGTGCCAGCAGCTTAGCAACTAGCGGGAGAGAGACCCAGTACTTC
CASSLATSGRETQYF
>.|TRBV11-1|TRBJ2-1|once
TGTGCCAGCAGCCTCACGGGTGGATCTGAGCAGTTCTTC
CASSLTGGSEQFF
>.|TRBV6-5|TRBJ1-1|.
TGTGCCAGCAGTCTCGCTAGGGACACTGAAGCTTTCTTT
CASSLARDTEAFF
>.|TRBV11-2|TRBJ1-1|.
TGTGCCAGCAGCTCCCTAACAGGGAAGGAGACTGAAGCTTTCTTT
CASSSLTGKETEAFF
>TRBD1|TRBV30|TRBJ1-2|.
TGTGCCTGGACCGAAGGGACAGGGGGAAACTATGGCTACACCTTC
CAWTEGTGGNYGYTF
>.|TRBV3-1/TRBV3-2|TRBJ2-1|.
TGTGCCAGCGGCTACAATGAGCAGTTCTTC
CASGYNEQFF
>.|TRBV19|TRBJ1-1|.
TGTGCCAGTAGCTCTATACGGGAGAGAACTGAAGCTTTCTTT
CASSSIRERTEAFF
>TRBD2|TRBV24-1|TRBJ2-3|once
TGTGCCACAGCCAGCGGGAGTGCTACAGATACGCAGTATTTT
CATASGSATDTQYF
>.|TRBV29-1|TRBJ2-3|.
TGCAGCGTTGATCCGGGAGCGGGAGATACGCAGTATTTT
CSVDPGAGDTQYF
>.|TRBV11-2|TRBJ1-6|.
TGTGCCAGCAGCAAATCCGACAGGCCCTCCTATAATTCACCCCTCCACTTT
CASSKSDRPSYNSPLHF
>.|TRBV19|TRBJ2-5|.
TGTGCCAGTAGTAGGGCCGGAATCCAAGAGACCCAGTACTTC
CASSRAGIQETQYF
>.|TRBV30|TRBJ1-1|few
TGTGCCTGGAGTTCCACAGGTACTGGCACTGAAGCTTTCTTT
CAWSSTGTGTEAFF
>TRBD1|TRBV7-7|TRBJ1-4|.
TGTGCTAGCAGCACCGGGACAGCTAATGAAAAACTGTTTTTT
CASSTGTANEKLFF
>.|TRBV1|TRBJ2-1|.
TGCACCAGCACCAACCTAGCGGGAGTAATCTCCTACAATGAGCAGTTCTTC
CTSTNLAGVISYNEQFF
>TRBD1|TRBV19|TRBJ1-1|.
TGTGCCAGCGAAACAGGGGTATTTGGCACTGAAGCTTTCTTT
CASETGVFGTEAFF
>.|TRBV10-1|TRBJ2-7|.
TGCGCCAGCGAGGGGGAGGTCGAGCAGTACTTC
CASEGEVEQYF
>.|TRBV18|TRBJ1-1|.
TGTGCCAGCTCACCAGCCCTCGGGGTGAACACTGAAGCTTTCTTT
CASSPALGVNTEAFF
>.|TRBV5-6|TRBJ2-3|.
TGTGCCAGCAGCTTGGTGCGGGACCGCAGCACAGATACGCAGTATTTT
CASSLVRDRSTDTQYF
>.|TRBV3-1/TRBV3-2|TRBJ2-7|.
TGTGCCAGCGATGAGTACGGGGTTTCGGACTACGAGCAGTACTTC
CASDEYGVSDYEQYF